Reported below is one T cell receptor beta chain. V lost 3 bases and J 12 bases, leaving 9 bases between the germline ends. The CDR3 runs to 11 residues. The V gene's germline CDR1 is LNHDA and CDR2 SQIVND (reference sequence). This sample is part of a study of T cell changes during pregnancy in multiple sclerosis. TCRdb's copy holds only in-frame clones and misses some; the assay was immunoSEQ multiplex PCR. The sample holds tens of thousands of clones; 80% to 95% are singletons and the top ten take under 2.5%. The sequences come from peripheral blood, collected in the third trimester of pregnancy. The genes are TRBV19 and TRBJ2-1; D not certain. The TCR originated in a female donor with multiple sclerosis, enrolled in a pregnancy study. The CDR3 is CASSIGDGQFF. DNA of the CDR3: TGTGCCAGTAGTATTGGAGACGGGCAGTTCTTC. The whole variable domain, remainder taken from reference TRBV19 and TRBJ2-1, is DGGITQSPKYLFRKEGQNVTLSCEQNLNHDAMYWYRQDPGQGLRLIYYSQIVNDFQKGDIAEGYSVSREKKESFPLTVTSAQKNPTAFYLCASSIGDGQFFGPGTRLTVL.